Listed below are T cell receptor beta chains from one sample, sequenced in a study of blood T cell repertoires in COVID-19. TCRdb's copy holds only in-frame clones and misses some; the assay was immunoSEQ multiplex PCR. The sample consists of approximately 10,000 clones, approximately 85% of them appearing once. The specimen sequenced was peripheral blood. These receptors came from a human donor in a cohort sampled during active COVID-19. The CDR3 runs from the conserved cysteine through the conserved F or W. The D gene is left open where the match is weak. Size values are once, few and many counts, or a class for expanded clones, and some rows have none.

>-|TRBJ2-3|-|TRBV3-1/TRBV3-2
CASSGTSTDTQYF
TGTGCCAGCAGCGGGACTTCCACAGATACGCAGTATTTT
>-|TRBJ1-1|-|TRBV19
CASSIGGGNTEAFF
TGTGCCAGTAGTATAGGGGGAGGGAACACTGAAGCTTTCTTT
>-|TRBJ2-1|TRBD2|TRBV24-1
CATSDLAVAGGSYNEQFF
TGTGCCACCAGTGATTTGGCGGTAGCGGGCGGCTCCTACAATGAGCAGTTCTTC
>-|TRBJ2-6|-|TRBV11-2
CASSLDRGANVLTF
TGTGCCAGCAGCTTAGATCGGGGGGCCAACGTCCTGACTTTC
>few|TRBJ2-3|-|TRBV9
CASSVETGGDTQYF
TGTGCCAGCAGCGTAGAAACAGGTGGAGATACGCAGTATTTT
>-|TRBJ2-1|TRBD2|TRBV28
CASSPGRGGASYNEQFF
TGTGCCAGCAGTCCCGGTCGGGGGGGAGCATCCTACAATGAGCAGTTCTTC
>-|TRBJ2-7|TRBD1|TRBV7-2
CASSLGTGVREQYF
TGTGCCAGCAGCTTAGGGACAGGGGTCAGGGAGCAGTACTTC
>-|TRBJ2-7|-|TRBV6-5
CASMAGRTDSYEQYF
TGTGCCAGCATGGCCGGTCGGACAGATTCATACGAGCAGTACTTC
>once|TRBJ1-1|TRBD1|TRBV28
CASSMPLGQPNTEAFF
TGTGCCAGCAGTATGCCCCTGGGACAGCCGAACACTGAAGCTTTCTTT
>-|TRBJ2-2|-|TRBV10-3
CATADRMNTGELFF
TGTGCCACGGCCGACAGGATGAACACCGGGGAGCTGTTTTTT
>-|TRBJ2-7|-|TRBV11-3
CARRTAKTYEQYF
TGTGCCAGGAGGACAGCCAAGACTTACGAGCAGTACTTC
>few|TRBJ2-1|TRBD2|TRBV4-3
CASSQDQTSGGQFF
TGCGCCAGCAGCCAAGATCAGACTAGCGGGGGGCAGTTCTTC
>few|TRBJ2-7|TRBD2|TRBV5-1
CASSPKTSGRPYEQYF
TGCGCCAGCAGCCCAAAGACTAGCGGGAGGCCCTACGAGCAGTACTTC
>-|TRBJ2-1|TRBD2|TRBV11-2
CASSSPGLAVYNEQFF
TGTGCCAGCAGCTCGCCGGGACTAGCGGTCTACAATGAGCAGTTCTTC
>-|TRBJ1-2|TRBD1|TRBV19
CASSIIGTGGYGYTF
TGTGCCAGTAGTATCATCGGGACAGGGGGCTATGGCTACACCTTC
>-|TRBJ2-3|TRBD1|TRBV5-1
CASSDRESSTDTQYF
TGCGCCAGCAGTGACAGGGAATCTAGCACAGATACGCAGTATTTT
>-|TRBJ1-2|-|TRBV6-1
CASSEAPSRGYTF
TGTGCCAGCAGTGAAGCGCCATCGCGTGGCTACACCTTC
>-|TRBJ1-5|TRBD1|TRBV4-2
CASSQEGTGDQPQHF
TGTGCCAGCAGCCAAGAGGGGACAGGAGATCAGCCCCAGCATTTT
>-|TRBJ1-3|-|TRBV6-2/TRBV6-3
CASSYLTGSPISGNTIYF
TGTGCCAGCAGTTATCTGACCGGGTCTCCTATCTCTGGAAACACCATATATTTT
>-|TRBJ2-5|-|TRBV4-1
CASSKGAGQRETQYF
TGCGCCAGCAGCAAGGGTGCGGGACAGCGAGAGACCCAGTACTTC
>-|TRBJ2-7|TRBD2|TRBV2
CASSAQLAGGLWQYF
TGTGCCAGCAGTGCCCAACTAGCGGGAGGGCTCTGGCAGTACTTC
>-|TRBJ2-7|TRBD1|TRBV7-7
CASSQGQGVPLYEQYF
TGTGCTAGCAGCCAAGGACAGGGGGTCCCACTCTACGAGCAGTACTTC
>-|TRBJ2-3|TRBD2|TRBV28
CASSTSGVPRDTQYF
TGTGCCAGCAGCACTAGCGGGGTGCCCCGAGATACGCAGTATTTT
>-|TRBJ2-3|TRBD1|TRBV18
CASSPRATGADTQYF
TGTGCCAGCTCACCACGGGCCACAGGGGCAGATACGCAGTATTTT
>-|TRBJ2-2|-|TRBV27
CASRPRGNTGELFF
TGTGCCAGCAGGCCCAGGGGAAACACCGGGGAGCTGTTTTTT
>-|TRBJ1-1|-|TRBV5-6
CASSRLLGNTEAFF
TGTGCCAGCAGCCGACTCTTGGGGAACACTGAAGCTTTCTTT
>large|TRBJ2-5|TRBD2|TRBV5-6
CASSLSGGPVETQYF
TGTGCCAGCAGCTTGAGCGGGGGGCCTGTGGAGACCCAGTACTTC
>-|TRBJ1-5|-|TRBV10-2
CASSESQSNQPQHF
TGCGCCAGCAGTGAGTCTCAGAGCAATCAGCCCCAGCATTTT
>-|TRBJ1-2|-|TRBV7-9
CASSFAESYGYTF
TGTGCCAGCAGCTTCGCAGAAAGCTATGGCTACACCTTC
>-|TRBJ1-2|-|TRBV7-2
CASSFGRVYGYTF
TGTGCCAGCAGCTTCGGCCGGGTTTATGGCTACACCTTC
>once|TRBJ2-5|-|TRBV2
CASGREETQYF
TGTGCCAGCGGCAGGGAAGAGACCCAGTACTTC